This T cell receptor beta chain is from a study of blood T cell repertoires in COVID-19. At the level of the study: The analysed material was cDNA or gDNA that came from T cells, B-cell-depleted T cells, or PBMCs.

This clone was observed a few times. Data came from immunoSEQ multiplex PCR; TCRdb stores just in-frame clones and leaves some out. The data contain about 82,000 clones, around 81% of them singletons. In germline, CDR1 is SGHRS, CDR2 YFSETQ. Trimming shortened V by 6 bases and J by 3 bases, and 15 bases separated the two germline ends. The CDR3 is 14 amino acids. The specimen was peripheral blood. This TCR derives from an older man with acute or convalescent COVID-19. The chain recombines TRBV5-1 with TRBJ1-1; D gene ambiguous. In DNA, the CDR3 is TGCGCCAGCACCCTGGACCCGGAGGACACTGAAGCTTTCTTT. Protein: CASTLDPEDTEAFF.